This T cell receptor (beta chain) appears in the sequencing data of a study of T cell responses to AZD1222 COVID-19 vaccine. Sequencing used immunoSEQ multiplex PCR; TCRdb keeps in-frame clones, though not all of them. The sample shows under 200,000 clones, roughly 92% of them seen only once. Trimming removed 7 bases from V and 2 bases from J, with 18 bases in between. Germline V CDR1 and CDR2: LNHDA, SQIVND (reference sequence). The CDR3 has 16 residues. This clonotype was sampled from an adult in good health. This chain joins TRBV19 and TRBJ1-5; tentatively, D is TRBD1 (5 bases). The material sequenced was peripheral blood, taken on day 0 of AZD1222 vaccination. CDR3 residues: CASKTEGAGRNQPQHF. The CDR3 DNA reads TGTGCCAGTAAGACGGAAGGGGCAGGACGCAATCAGCCCCAGCATTTT.